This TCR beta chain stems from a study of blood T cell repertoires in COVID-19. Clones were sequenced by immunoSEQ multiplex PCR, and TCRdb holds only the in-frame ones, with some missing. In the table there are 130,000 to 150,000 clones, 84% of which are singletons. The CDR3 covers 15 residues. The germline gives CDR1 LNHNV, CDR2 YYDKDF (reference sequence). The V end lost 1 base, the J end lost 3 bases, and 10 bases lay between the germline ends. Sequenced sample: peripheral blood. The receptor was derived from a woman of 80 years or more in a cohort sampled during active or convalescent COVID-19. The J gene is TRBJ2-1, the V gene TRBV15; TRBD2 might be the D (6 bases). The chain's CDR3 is CATSRGGVSYNEQFF. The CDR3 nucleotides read TGTGCCACCAGCAGAGGCGGGGTCAGCTACAATGAGCAGTTCTTC.